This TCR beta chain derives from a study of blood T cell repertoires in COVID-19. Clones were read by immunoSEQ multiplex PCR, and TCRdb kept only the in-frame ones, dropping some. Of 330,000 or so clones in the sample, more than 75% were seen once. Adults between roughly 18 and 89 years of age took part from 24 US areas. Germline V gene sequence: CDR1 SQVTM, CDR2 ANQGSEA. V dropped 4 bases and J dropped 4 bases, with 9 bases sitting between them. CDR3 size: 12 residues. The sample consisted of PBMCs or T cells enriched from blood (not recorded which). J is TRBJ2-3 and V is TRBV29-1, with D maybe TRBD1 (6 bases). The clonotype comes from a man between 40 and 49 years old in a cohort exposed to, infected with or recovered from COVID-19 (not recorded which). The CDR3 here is CSVARGPDTQYF. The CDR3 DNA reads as TGCAGCGTTGCCAGGGGCCCAGATACGCAGTATTTT.